This TCR beta chain was sequenced during a study of T cells after yellow fever vaccination (dated by TCRdb to between 2018 and 2021). Context from the whole study: Libraries from fractions with low cell numbers were prepared with the SMART-Seq v4 Ultra Low Input RNA kit. Bulk TCR alpha and beta repertoires were sequenced longitudinally to track T-cell clones before and after primary and booster YFV17D yellow fever vaccination. Two healthy male donors, one aged 18 to 30 and one aged 30 to 40 years, made up the cohort. Blood samples were taken at several timepoints before and after primary and secondary immunization, and bulk PBMC replicates and cell subsets were isolated.

On the study overall, not on this receptor specifically: Because the study included only a couple of donors, the extent to which the findings can be generalized is limited. The secondary T-cell response was weaker than the primary response but faster, peaking on day 5 instead of day 15. Most clones expanded after primary vaccination (about 96% of CD4 and around 88% of CD8) were re-detected after the booster, suggesting that broad memory maintenance occurred. A small share of clonotypes occurred in both CD4 and CD8 compartments, likely arising from convergent recombination. Computational filtering was needed because FACS-sorted repertoires could contain abundant contaminating clonotypes from the bulk population.

In this sample, this clonotype turned up many times. What antigen it recognizes has not been identified. Nothing much larger sits one base from this clone, and base qualities are not available. The treatment or condition label, as the study defines it: live attenuated yellow fever vaccine strain. At each blood-draw timepoint, two biological replicates of bulk PBMCs were obtained. A standard Ficoll-Paque protocol was used to isolate PBMCs from peripheral blood. RNA was extracted with TriZol from bulk PBMCs, CD4 and CD8 fractions, and dextramer-positive and dextramer-negative fractions. The CDR3 measures 14 amino acids from cysteine to phenylalanine. The entry retains the CDR3 DNA only, 42 bases that are in frame from base 1. V is cut by 7 bases and J by 1 base, and the space between the germline ends is 13 bases. Via the germline V gene, CDR1 is KGHSH and CDR2 LQKENI. The data were produced on an Illumina NovaSeq 6000. TCR cDNA was synthesized by 5'RACE template switching, through which a universal primer site and unique molecular identifiers were introduced. Priming of cDNA synthesis was performed from both the TCR alpha and TCR beta constant segments. Library amplification used two PCR steps, and the second PCR step added sample barcodes and sequencing adapters. Sequencing of libraries was performed on Illumina HiSeq 2500 (2x100 bp) or NovaSeq (2x150 bp). Per the authors' processing: Demultiplexing of reads and collapsing into UMI consensus sequences were performed with MIGEC, and V(D)J alignment was carried out with MiXCR. Using edgeR on replicate PBMC samples, clonotypes were called vaccine-responding if FDR was below 0.01 and the log2 fold change was above 5 up to day 15. Bulk clonotypes were assigned CD4 or CD8 identity according to which sequenced CD4 or CD8 repertoire held them at higher abundance. The raw public data were reprocessed by TCRdb itself: fastp quality trimming at Q25, MiXCR clonotype calling, in-frame beta chains only. Rows merge per CDR3 protein into single entries with the most common DNA and genes. In this record, the V and J calls reflect TCRdb's handling and not the investigators' own analysis. This sample holds around 310,000 distinct CDR3 sequences; 3% to 4.5% were observed only once. Jointly, the top ten make up about 24% of the sample.

The V and J genes are TRBV18 and TRBJ1-1, with TRBD1 tentatively as D gene (5 bases match). Material: PBMCs, obtained 5 days after the yellow fever booster vaccination. The origin of this receptor is a young man who received the YFV17D yellow fever vaccine. The CDR3 protein sequence reads: CASYELQGNTEAFF. The DNA sequence is as follows: TGTGCCAGCTACGAACTTCAGGGGAACACTGAAGCTTTCTTT.